These 17 T cell receptor beta chains came from one sample sequenced in a study of blood T cell repertoires in COVID-19. Using immunoSEQ multiplex PCR, the repertoire was profiled, and TCRdb retains in-frame clones only, with some absent. Among 200,000 to 250,000 clones, about 82% were seen once, and the ten largest hold roughly 2%. Sequenced material: PBMCs or T cells enriched from blood (not recorded which). The origin of the receptors is a woman aged 45-65 years who had recovered from COVID-19.

The CDR3 DNA sequence: TGCGCCAGCAAAGGGGCATGGGACACCGGGGAGCTGTTTTTT. Protein sequence: CASKGAWDTGELFF. The rearrangement uses TRBV10-1 and TRBJ2-2, with TRBD1 as a possible D gene (5 bases). Germline loops: CDR1 WNHNN, CDR2 SYGVQD (reference sequence). The CDR3 has 14 amino acids. V lost 7 bases and J 3 bases, leaving 12 bases between the germline ends.

This clone was recorded only once. This chain links TRBV9 with TRBJ2-3, with 7 nucleotides matching TRBD2. The CDR3 extends over 15 amino acids. With 0 bases clipped from V and 5 bases from J, the junction kept 6 bases outside the gene matches. The germline gives CDR1 SGDLS, CDR2 YYNGEE. CDR3 in amino acids: CASSVAAGEGDTQYF. CDR3 bases: TGTGCCAGCAGCGTAGCGGCGGGAGAGGGAGATACGCAGTATTTT.

The rearrangement links TRBV12-3 or TRBV12-4 to TRBJ1-3, with unresolved D. Trimming took off 6 bases at V and 0 bases at J, with 6 bases between the two ends. The length of the CDR3 is 13 residues. The CDR3 is CASSWSSGNTIYF. In DNA, the CDR3 is TGTGCCAGCAGCTGGAGCTCTGGAAACACCATATATTTT.

J is TRBJ2-5 and V is TRBV11-2; a weak D match, TRBD2 (5 bases). The CDR3 loop spans 14 amino acids. CDR1 is SGHAT and CDR2 is FQNNGV in the germline V gene. The V end was cut by 5 bases, the J end by 1 base, with 11 bases between. The CDR3 DNA sequence: TGTGCCAGCAGCCACGGGATTGGCCAAGAGACCCAGTACTTC. Translation gives CASSHGIGQETQYF.

This clone was seen only once. This chain connects TRBV28 to TRBJ1-2, with D maybe TRBD1 (5 bases). The CDR3 has 16 residues. In germline, CDR1 is MDHEN, CDR2 SYDVKM. Deletions cut 6 bases from V and 3 bases from J, with 20 bases between. CDR3 residues: CASSLRGGITYYGYTF. CDR3 DNA: TGTGCCAGCAGCCTTAGGGGAGGAATAACCTACTATGGCTACACCTTC.

The sample holds one count of this clone. The chain joins TRBV6-4 to TRBJ1-6; no reliable D call. Germline V CDR1 and CDR2: MRHNA, SNTAGT. V lost 5 bases, J lost 4 bases, and 12 bases lay in between. CDR3 size: 15 residues. The CDR3 is CASSLNGVYNSPLHF. For the CDR3, the DNA is TGTGCCAGCAGTCTCAACGGGGTATATAATTCACCCCTCCACTTT.

V gene TRBV6-5 combines with J gene TRBJ1-5; a possible D gene is TRBD1 (5 bases). The germline V gene encodes CDR1 MNHEY and CDR2 SVGAGI. The V end lost 10 bases, the J end lost 11 bases, and 21 bases lay between the germline ends. This CDR3 spans 13 amino acids. This CDR3 is CATLREGRGSQHF. The CDR3 bases are TGTGCCACCCTCAGGGAGGGTCGGGGATCCCAGCATTTT.

J is TRBJ1-1 and V is TRBV18, with D perhaps TRBD1 (6 bases). This CDR3 contains 14 residues. Trimming took off 6 bases at V and 5 bases at J, with 16 bases between the two ends. The germline gives CDR1 KGHSH, CDR2 LQKENI. The CDR3 nucleotides read TGTGCCAGCTCTTTAACGGGGGGCCGGACTGAAGCTTTCTTT. Its protein is CASSLTGGRTEAFF.

This chain connects TRBV24-1 to TRBJ1-4; D is uncertain. V dropped 5 bases and J dropped 4 bases, with 16 bases sitting between them. Germline CDR1 reads KGHDR; CDR2 reads SFDVKD. CDR3 size: 16 residues. CDR3 nucleotides: TGTGCCACCAGTGTGGGTTCCGGTGACATTAATGAAAAACTGTTTTTT. Protein product: CATSVGSGDINEKLFF.

The chain carries TRBV7-2 and TRBJ1-2; tentative D call: TRBD1 (5 bases). V lost 5 bases to trimming and J lost 2 bases, with 9 bases between them. Germline V gene sequence: CDR1 SGHTA, CDR2 FQGNSA. The CDR3 extends over 13 amino acids. As DNA, the CDR3 is TGTGCCAGCAGCCTGGGACTCAACTATGGCTACACCTTC. It encodes CASSLGLNYGYTF.

This chain links TRBV25-1 with TRBJ1-5; 9 nucleotides line up with TRBD1. The CDR3 length is 14 residues. Germline V gives CDR1 MGHDK, CDR2 SYGVNS. The ends lost 8 bases at V and 3 bases at J; junction bases unmatched: 5. The CDR3 bases are TGTGCCAGCGCCGGACAGGGGATCAATCAGCCCCAGCATTTT. Its translation: CASAGQGINQPQHF.

In this sample, this clone turned up a few times. The rearrangement uses TRBV5-1 and TRBJ1-5; D unresolved. This CDR3 has 13 amino acids. Germline V lookup: CDR1 SGHRS, CDR2 YFSETQ. Deletions cut 7 bases from V and 2 bases from J, with 10 bases between. CDR3 coding DNA: TGCGCCAGCTCGCCTCAGGGCAATCAGCCCCAGCATTTT. It codes for CASSPQGNQPQHF.

The gene calls are TRBV30 and TRBJ2-7; D not resolved. Germline loops: CDR1 GTSNPN, CDR2 SVGIG (reference sequence). CDR3 length: 12 residues. V lost 2 bases and J lost 2, with 7 bases in between. The CDR3 loop reads CAWSHKTYEQYF. As DNA, the CDR3 is TGTGCCTGGAGTCACAAAACCTACGAGCAGTACTTC.

The V gene is TRBV7-9, the J gene TRBJ1-4, with a possible D match to TRBD1 (5 bases). The CDR3 extends over 16 amino acids. Germline V lookup: CDR1 SEHNR, CDR2 FQNEAQ (reference sequence). V was pared by 1 base and J by 7 bases, with 16 bases between. This CDR3 is CASSLERDSLAEKLFF. CDR3 sequence (DNA): TGTGCCAGCAGCTTAGAGAGGGACTCCTTGGCTGAAAAACTGTTTTTT.

This CDR3 is CASSSLNNYGYTF. The CDR3 DNA sequence: TGTGCCAGCAGTTCACTAAATAACTATGGCTACACCTTC. The chain combines TRBV27 with TRBJ1-2; unclear D gene. The length of the CDR3 is 13 residues. CDR1 MNHEY and CDR2 SMNVEV come from the germline V gene (reference sequence). The V gene lost 4 bases and the J gene lost 1 base, with 7 bases spanning the gap.

V gene TRBV6-6 combines with J gene TRBJ1-2; TRBD1 matches 10 bases. CDR3 length equals 15 residues. Germline lookup yields CDR1 MNHNY and CDR2 SVGAGI (reference sequence). V gave up 7 bases and J gave up 4 bases; unmatched junction bases: 9. The CDR3: CASKSLRDRGYGYTF. The CDR3 nucleotides read TGTGCCAGCAAAAGCCTACGGGACAGGGGCTATGGCTACACCTTC.

The V gene is TRBV4-2, the J gene TRBJ2-1, with TRBD2 matching over 8 bases. This CDR3 is built from 17 residues. After removal of 0 bases from V and 6 bases from J, the junction contained 10 bases not matched to a gene. Per germline, CDR1 LGHNA and CDR2 YNFKEQ. The CDR3 spells CASSQDLRSSGRNEQFF. For the CDR3, the DNA is TGTGCCAGCAGCCAAGATCTAAGGTCTAGCGGGCGCAATGAGCAGTTCTTC.